Presented here are 18 T cell receptor beta chains from one specimen sequenced in a study of sequential checkpoint blockade in melanoma. Treatment in this sample: randomized to nivolumab then ipilimumab (arm A) or the reverse (arm B). The data were produced by immunoSEQ multiplex PCR, yet TCRdb's version contains in-frame clones alone and is incomplete. The data show about 1,900 clones, over 15% seen once. The starting material was tumor tissue (inferred from file names), obtained from a patient given nivolumab and ipilimumab in sequence. The origin of the receptors is a human donor with melanoma.

By its share, this clone is large. V usage is TRBV6-8 and J usage is TRBJ2-6; no firm D call. Looked up from germline, CDR1 is MNHGY and CDR2 is SAAAGT. The CDR3 is 16 residues long. Trimming removed 5 bases from V and 4 bases from J, with 15 bases in between. The CDR3 loop reads CASSPLWRGGANVLTF. Written as DNA, the CDR3 is TGTGCCAGCAGTCCGTTGTGGCGCGGAGGGGCCAACGTCCTGACTTTC.

The rearrangement joins TRBV29-1 to TRBJ2-3; 11 nucleotides match TRBD2. The CDR3 is 15 residues long. V dropped 5 bases and J dropped 1; count of bases not matched to a gene: 5. The germline gives CDR1 SQVTM, CDR2 ANQGSEA. The DNA for the CDR3 is TGCAGCGTTTCAGTAGCGGGGGGGCGCACAGATACGCAGTATTTT. It specifies CSVSVAGGRTDTQYF.

The CDR3 region is CASSLLGEETEAFF. The CDR3 nucleotides are TGTGCCAGCAGTCTTCTAGGGGAGGAGACTGAAGCTTTCTTT. The V call is TRBV6-8, the J call TRBJ1-1, with a weak D call TRBD1 (5 bases). V was clipped by 5 bases and J by 5 bases, with 15 bases between them. The CDR3 has 14 amino acids. The germline gives CDR1 MNHGY, CDR2 SAAAGT.

In its sample, this clone is medium-sized. The CDR3 region is CASSLIGGNTEAFF. Written as DNA, the CDR3 is TGTGCCAGCAGCTTGATTGGGGGGAACACTGAAGCTTTCTTT. The chain links TRBV11-3 to TRBJ1-1, with a possible D match to TRBD1 (5 bases). V lost 3 bases and J 1 base, leaving 9 bases between the germline ends. Looked up from germline, CDR1 is SGHNT and CDR2 is YENEEA. The CDR3 is 14 residues long.

V is TRBV19 and J is TRBJ2-7, with TRBD1 identical over 8 bases. Germline V gene sequence: CDR1 LNHDA, CDR2 SQIVND (reference sequence). J lost 8 bases, V lost 8 bases, and 11 bases had no gene match. The CDR3 contains 13 residues. The CDR3 DNA reads TGTGCCAGTCGGGGGACAGGAGTTTACCAGCAGTACTTC. Translated, it gives CASRGTGVYQQYF. Using reference TRBV19 and TRBJ2-7 for the parts outside the CDR3, the full variable domain is DGGITQSPKYLFRKEGQNVTLSCEQNLNHDAMYWYRQDPGQGLRLIYYSQIVNDFQKGDIAEGYSVSREKKESFPLTVTSAQKNPTAFYLCASRGTGVYQQYFGPGTRLTVT.

V gene TRBV30 combines with J gene TRBJ2-3; possibly TRBD1 for D (5 bases). V lost 2 bases and J lost 7, with 10 bases in between. CDR1 and CDR2 from the germline V gene are GTSNPN and SVGIG (reference sequence). The CDR3 consists of 12 residues. The chain's CDR3 is CAWSRGHNTQYF. DNA of the CDR3: TGTGCCTGGAGTCGTGGACACAATACGCAGTATTTT.

The chain is built from TRBV25-1 and TRBJ2-7, with D possibly being TRBD1 (5 bases). This CDR3 contains 13 residues. Germline CDR1 and CDR2: MGHDK and SYGVNS. V lost 3 bases to trimming and J lost 5 bases, with 11 bases between them. For the CDR3, the DNA is TGTGCCAGCAGTGATCATGACAGCCACGAGCAGTACTTC. Its protein product is CASSDHDSHEQYF.

Sample share makes this clone medium-sized. The chain joins TRBV4-1 to TRBJ1-2; D remains unclear. CDR3 length: 14 residues. V lost 1 base and J lost 8, with 14 bases in between. The V gene's germline CDR1 is MGHRA and CDR2 YSYEKL. CDR3 region: CASSQALRAPGYTF. The CDR3 coding sequence is TGCGCCAGCAGCCAAGCTCTGAGGGCGCCGGGCTACACCTTC.

This rearrangement joins TRBV28 to TRBJ1-4; possible D gene TRBD1, 5 bases. In germline, CDR1 is MDHEN, CDR2 SYDVKM. Trimming left V 6 bases short and J 5 bases short, with 7 bases between. There are 12 residues in the CDR3. CDR3 sequence reads: CASRWGNEKLFF. The CDR3, as DNA: TGTGCCAGCAGATGGGGGAATGAAAAACTGTTTTTT.

This clone showed up just a few times. The rearrangement links TRBV11-3 to TRBJ2-3, with 7 bases aligning to TRBD1. V lost 3 bases and J lost 0; bases outside the gene matches: 3. The V gene's germline CDR1 is SGHNT and CDR2 YENEEA. This CDR3 comprises 15 residues. The CDR3 DNA reads as TGTGCCAGCAGCTTGGGGACAGTTAGCACAGATACGCAGTATTTT. Translated: CASSLGTVSTDTQYF. Filled out from reference TRBV11-3 and TRBJ2-3, the complete variable domain reads EAGVVQSPRYKIIEKKQPVAFWCNPISGHNTLYWYLQNLGQGPELLIRYENEEAVDDSQLPKDRFSAERLKGVDSTLKIQPAELGDSAVYLCASSLGTVSTDTQYFGPGTRLTVL.

This clone has ten or more counts. The chain links TRBV11-3 to TRBJ2-5; D uncertain. CDR1 is SGHNT and CDR2 is YENEEA in the germline V gene. The V end was cut by 5 bases, the J end by 5 bases, with 18 bases between. The CDR3 extends over 15 amino acids. The DNA of the CDR3 is TGTGCCAGCAGCAAAAGCACCTCCGGTCGGGAGACCCAGTACTTC. Translation gives CASSKSTSGRETQYF.

This clone has a handful of counts. The rearrangement links TRBV6-8 to TRBJ2-1; D remains unclear. Trimming left V 6 bases short and J 5 bases short, with 20 bases between. CDR1 and CDR2 (germline): MNHGY, SAAAGT. CDR3 length: 16 residues. The DNA for the CDR3 is TGTGCCAGCAGATCGACACCGAGGCGAACTGACAATGAGCAGTTCTTC. Translated, it gives CASRSTPRRTDNEQFF.

Only a few counts were recorded for this clone. The rearrangement uses TRBV14 and TRBJ1-1; D possibly corresponds to TRBD1 (6 bases). The germline V gene has CDR1 SGHDN and CDR2 FVKESK. The CDR3 has 20 residues. Trimming left V 1 base short and J 0 bases short, with 24 bases between. The CDR3: CASSQGRRGQTLLMNTEAFF. The CDR3 nucleotides read TGTGCCAGCAGCCAAGGGCGACGTGGACAGACGCTGCTAATGAACACTGAAGCTTTCTTT.

This clone is medium-sized within its sample. The chain joins TRBV11-3 to TRBJ2-2; D gene uncertain. This CDR3 region has 15 residues. V was shortened by 5 bases and J by 0 bases, with 10 bases between the two germline ends. Germline loops: CDR1 SGHNT, CDR2 YENEEA. In nucleotides, the CDR3 is TGTGCCAGCAGCCATGAGCGAACGAACACCGGGGAGCTGTTTTTT. Protein: CASSHERTNTGELFF.

This clone has more than one count but fewer than ten. The V gene is TRBV6-8, the J gene TRBJ1-1; D is uncertain. Germline CDR1 is MNHGY and CDR2 is SAAAGT. The CDR3 is made up of 14 amino acids. The germline V and J ends were trimmed by 1 base and 0 bases, with 6 bases remaining between them. The CDR3 bases are TGTGCCAGCAGTTACTGGGAGATGAACACTGAAGCTTTCTTT. This translates into CASSYWEMNTEAFF.

This clone was counted a few times. This chain joins TRBV28 and TRBJ1-1, with 9 positions matching TRBD1. V shed 7 bases and J 4 bases; nucleotides not matched to a gene: 4. Per the germline V gene, CDR1 is MDHEN and CDR2 is SYDVKM. This CDR3 has 13 residues. The CDR3 reads CASTVTGGTEAFF. The CDR3 coding sequence is TGTGCCAGCACCGTGACAGGGGGCACTGAAGCTTTCTTT.

The rearrangement joins TRBV19 to TRBJ1-2; the match to TRBD1 covers 8 bases. Germline CDR1 reads LNHDA; CDR2 reads SQIVND (reference sequence). The J segment lost 0 bases and the V segment lost 9 bases, leaving 12 bases of the junction unmatched. This CDR3 spans 16 amino acids. CDR3 DNA sequence: TGTGCCAGCAGACCCACAGGGGGATTAGCTAACTATGGCTACACCTTC. Translating it yields CASRPTGGLANYGYTF.

By frequency in the sample, this clone is medium-sized. V and J are TRBV6-8 and TRBJ1-1, with D perhaps matching TRBD1 (6 bases). The ends were cut back, 5 bases at V and 3 bases at J, with 10 bases in the middle. The CDR3 has 13 residues. The germline gives CDR1 MNHGY, CDR2 SAAAGT. The CDR3 nucleotides read TGTGCCAGCAGTAAGACAGGCTACACTGAAGCTTTCTTT. Translated: CASSKTGYTEAFF.